The 10 T cell receptor beta chains presented below share a single source sample, sequenced in a study of cytomegalovirus exposure and HLA in healthy donors. The PCR made use of 60 Vbeta and 13 Jbeta primers. Sequencing used immunoSEQ multiplex PCR; TCRdb keeps in-frame clones, though not all of them. The sample totals 63,000 or so clones. Sequencing input: PBMCs. These receptors all stem from a boy between 5 and 17 years old in good health and CMV-seronegative.

V usage is TRBV18 and J usage is TRBJ2-1; no firm D call. Between the trimmed V and J ends, which lost 0 bases and 1 base, there was a span of 7 bases. The CDR3 totals 15 residues. In germline, CDR1 is KGHSH, CDR2 LQKENI. CDR3 amino acids: CASSPPSLSYNEQFF. Written as DNA, the CDR3 is TGTGCCAGCTCACCACCCAGTTTATCCTACAATGAGCAGTTCTTC.

This chain links TRBV27 with TRBJ2-7; 9 bases are a match to TRBD1. The CDR3 length is 15 residues. In germline, CDR1 is MNHEY, CDR2 SMNVEV (reference sequence). After removal of 4 bases from V and 2 bases from J, the junction contained 6 bases not matched to a gene. For the CDR3, the DNA is TGTGCCAGCAGTTCCAGGGACAGGGCTACCTACGAGCAGTACTTC. It specifies CASSSRDRATYEQYF.

The chain employs TRBV7-2 and TRBJ2-7; TRBD2 is a possible D gene (6 bases). V shed 3 bases and J shed 5 bases, with 14 bases lying between them. The CDR3 is 14 residues long. Germline V CDR1 and CDR2: SGHTA, FQGNSA. For the CDR3, the DNA is TGTGCCAGCAGCTTCCCCCGGGGGAACGACGAGCAGTACTTC. Amino acids: CASSFPRGNDEQYF.

In DNA form, the CDR3 reads TGTGCCAGTACCACCGGGACAGGGTATCGGGGCTACACCTTC. It translates to CASTTGTGYRGYTF. This chain connects TRBV19 to TRBJ1-2; 9 bases are a match to TRBD1. The CDR3 is made up of 14 amino acids. The germline V gene has CDR1 LNHDA and CDR2 SQIVND (reference sequence). Trimming cost V 7 bases and J 8 bases; bases outside gene matches: 11.

V usage is TRBV13 and J usage is TRBJ2-3; 12 positions match TRBD2. Germline V lookup: CDR1 PRHDT, CDR2 FYEKMQ (reference sequence). Trimming removed 2 bases from V and 2 bases from J; junction bases left unmatched: 8. The CDR3 is made up of 18 amino acids. Here the CDR3 DNA reads TGTGCCAGCAGCTTATTAGGACTAGCGGGACTCCTCACAGATACGCAGTATTTT. Translating gives CASSLLGLAGLLTDTQYF.

The chain joins TRBV7-9 to TRBJ2-7; the D is unclear. V lost 1 base and J 3 bases, leaving 10 bases between the germline ends. Per the germline V gene, CDR1 is SEHNR and CDR2 is FQNEAQ (reference sequence). The CDR3 consists of 14 residues. The CDR3 nucleotides read TGTGCCAGCAGCTTAGTCGCAGGAAACTACGAGCAGTACTTC. Residues: CASSLVAGNYEQYF.

V and J are TRBV5-4 and TRBJ2-5; tentatively, D is TRBD1 (6 bases). Trimming removed 4 bases at V and 3 bases at J, with 13 bases between. There are 14 residues in the CDR3. Germline-derived CDR1 and CDR2 are SGHNT and YYREEE (reference sequence). The CDR3 region has the DNA TGTGCCAGCAGCCCGGGACAAACGGAAGAGACCCAGTACTTC. Protein product: CASSPGQTEETQYF.

This chain links TRBV7-7 with TRBJ1-6, with D perhaps TRBD1 (5 bases). This CDR3 has 16 residues. The germline V and J ends were trimmed by 3 bases and 2 bases, with 11 bases remaining between them. The germline CDR1 and CDR2 sequences are SSHAT and FNYEAQ (reference sequence). The CDR3 DNA follows: TGTGCCAGCAGCTTGGGGGGGGAGACCTATAATTCACCCCTCCACTTT. Translated, it gives CASSLGGETYNSPLHF. Variable domain in full (rest from reference TRBV7-7 and TRBJ1-6): GAGVSQSPRYKVTKRGQDVTLRCDPISSHATLYWYQQALGQGPEFLTYFNYEAQPDKSGLPSDRFSAERPEGSISTLTIQRTEQRDSAMYRCASSLGGETYNSPLHFGNGTRLTVT.

J is TRBJ1-3 and V is TRBV9; 7 nucleotides align to TRBD1. With V trimmed by 1 base and J by 4 bases, 5 bases remained unmatched. This CDR3 contains 15 residues. The germline V gene has CDR1 SGDLS and CDR2 YYNGEE. In nucleotides, the CDR3 is TGTGCCAGCAGCGTAACAGGGGCGGCCGGAAACACCATATATTTT. It encodes CASSVTGAAGNTIYF.

The chain uses TRBV5-1 and TRBJ2-7, with 9 bases lining up with TRBD1. Germline assignment: CDR1 SGHRS and CDR2 YFSETQ. V lost 2 bases, J lost 2 bases, and 2 bases stayed unmatched. This CDR3 contains 14 residues. CDR3 region: CASSLGTGTYEQYF. In DNA, the CDR3 is TGCGCCAGCAGCTTAGGGACAGGGACCTACGAGCAGTACTTC.